The entry that follows covers one T cell receptor (beta chain) sequence. CD45RO-negative CD8 cells positively selected for CCR7 made up the naive population, which excluded terminally differentiated effector memory CD45RA+ cells. This sample is drawn from a study of shared clonotypes between healthy human individuals. Sequenced by immunoSEQ multiplex PCR; TCRdb stores in-frame clones only, minus some. Counted here are fewer than 1 million clones, roughly 96% occurring once; the ten biggest clones make up approximately 0.2%. The source of this sequence is a man younger than 40 in good health. The material sequenced was naive CD8+ T cells sorted from blood.

CDR3 protein: CASSYSWDSSKEQFF. The CDR3 DNA is TGTGCCAGCAGTTATTCCTGGGACAGTTCCAAAGAGCAGTTCTTC. The J gene is TRBJ2-1, the V gene TRBV6-5; 7 nucleotides match TRBD1. This CDR3 spans 15 amino acids. Trimming removed 3 bases from V and 10 bases from J; junction bases left unmatched: 12. Germline loops: CDR1 MNHEY, CDR2 SVGAGI.